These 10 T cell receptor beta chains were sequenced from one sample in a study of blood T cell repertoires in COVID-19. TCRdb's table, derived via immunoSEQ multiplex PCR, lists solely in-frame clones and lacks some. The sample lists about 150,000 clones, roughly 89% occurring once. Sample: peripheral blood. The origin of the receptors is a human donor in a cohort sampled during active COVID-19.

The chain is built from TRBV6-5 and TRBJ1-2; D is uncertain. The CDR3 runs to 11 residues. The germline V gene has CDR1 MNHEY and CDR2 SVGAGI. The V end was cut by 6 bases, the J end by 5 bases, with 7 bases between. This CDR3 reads CASRAPYGYTF. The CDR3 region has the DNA TGTGCCAGCAGGGCCCCGTATGGCTACACCTTC.

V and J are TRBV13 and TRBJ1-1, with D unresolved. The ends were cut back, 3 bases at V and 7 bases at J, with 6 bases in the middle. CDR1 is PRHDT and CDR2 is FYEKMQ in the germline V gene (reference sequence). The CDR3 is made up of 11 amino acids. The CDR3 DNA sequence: TGTGCCAGCAGCTTTCGGGTTGAAGCTTTCTTT. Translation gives CASSFRVEAFF.

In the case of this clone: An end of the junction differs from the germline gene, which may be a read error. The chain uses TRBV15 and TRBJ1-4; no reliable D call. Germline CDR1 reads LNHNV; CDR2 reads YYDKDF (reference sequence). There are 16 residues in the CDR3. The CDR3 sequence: CATSRLPGATNKKLFF. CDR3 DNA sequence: TGTGCCACCAGCAGACTCCCGGGTGCAACTAATAAAAAACTGTTTTTT.

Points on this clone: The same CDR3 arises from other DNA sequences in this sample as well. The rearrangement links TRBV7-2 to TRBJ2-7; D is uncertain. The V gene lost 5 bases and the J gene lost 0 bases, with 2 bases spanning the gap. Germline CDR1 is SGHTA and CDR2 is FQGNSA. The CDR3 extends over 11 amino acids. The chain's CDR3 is CASSLSYEQYF. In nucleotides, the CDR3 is TGTGCCAGCAGCCTCTCCTACGAGCAGTACTTC.

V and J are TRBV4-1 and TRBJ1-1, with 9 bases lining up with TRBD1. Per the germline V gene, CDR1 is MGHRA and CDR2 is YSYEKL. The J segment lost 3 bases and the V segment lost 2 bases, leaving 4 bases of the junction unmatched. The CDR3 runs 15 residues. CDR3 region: CASSQFDRGDTEAFF. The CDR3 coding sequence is TGCGCCAGCAGCCAATTTGACAGGGGGGACACTGAAGCTTTCTTT.

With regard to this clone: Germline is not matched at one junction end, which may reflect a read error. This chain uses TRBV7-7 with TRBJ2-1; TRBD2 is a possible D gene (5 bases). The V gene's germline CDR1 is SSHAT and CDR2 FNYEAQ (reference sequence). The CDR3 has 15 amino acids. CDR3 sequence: CASSSGLASYNEQFF. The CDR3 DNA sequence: TGTGCTAGCAGCTCCGGACTGGCCTCCTACAATGAGCAGTTCTTC.

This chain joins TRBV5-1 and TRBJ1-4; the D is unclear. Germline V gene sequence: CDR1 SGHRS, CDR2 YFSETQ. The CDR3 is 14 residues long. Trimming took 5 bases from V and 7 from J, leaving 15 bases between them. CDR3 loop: CASSVSPSGEKLFF. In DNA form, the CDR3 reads TGCGCCAGCAGTGTCAGTCCCTCGGGTGAAAAACTGTTTTTT.

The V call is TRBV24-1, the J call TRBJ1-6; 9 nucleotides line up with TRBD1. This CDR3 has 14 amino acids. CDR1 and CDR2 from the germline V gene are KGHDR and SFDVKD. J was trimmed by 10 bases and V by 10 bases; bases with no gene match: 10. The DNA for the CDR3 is TGTGCCACTTTACGGGACAGGGTATGGTCACCCCTCCACTTT. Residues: CATLRDRVWSPLHF.

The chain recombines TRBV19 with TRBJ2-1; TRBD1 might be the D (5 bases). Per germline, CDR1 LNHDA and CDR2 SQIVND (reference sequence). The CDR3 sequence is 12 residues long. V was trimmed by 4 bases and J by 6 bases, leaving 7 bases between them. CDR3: CASSRDSNEQFF. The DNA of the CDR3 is TGTGCCAGTAGTAGAGACAGCAATGAGCAGTTCTTC.

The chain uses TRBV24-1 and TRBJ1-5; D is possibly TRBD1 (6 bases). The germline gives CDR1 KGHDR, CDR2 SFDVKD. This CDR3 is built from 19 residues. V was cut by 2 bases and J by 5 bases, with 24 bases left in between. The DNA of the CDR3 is TGTGCCACCAGTGATTCTTGTATAATCCCGGGACACCAGGATCAGCCCCAGCATTTT. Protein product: CATSDSCIIPGHQDQPQHF.